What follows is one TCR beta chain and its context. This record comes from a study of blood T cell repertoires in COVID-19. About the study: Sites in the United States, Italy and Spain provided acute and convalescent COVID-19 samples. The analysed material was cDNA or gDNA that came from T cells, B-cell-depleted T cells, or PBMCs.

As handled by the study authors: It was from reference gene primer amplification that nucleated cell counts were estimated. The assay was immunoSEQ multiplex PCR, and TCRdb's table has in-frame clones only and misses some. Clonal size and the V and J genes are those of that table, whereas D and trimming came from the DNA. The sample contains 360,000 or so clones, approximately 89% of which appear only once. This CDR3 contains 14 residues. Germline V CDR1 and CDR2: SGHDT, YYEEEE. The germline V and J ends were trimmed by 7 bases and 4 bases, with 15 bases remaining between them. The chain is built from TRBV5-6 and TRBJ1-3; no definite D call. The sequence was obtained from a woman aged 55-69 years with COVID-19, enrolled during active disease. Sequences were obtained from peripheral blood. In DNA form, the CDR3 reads TGTGCCAGCCGCAGGTCGGGGTCGGGAAACACCATATATTTT. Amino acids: CASRRSGSGNTIYF.